The 31 T cell receptor beta chains below all came from one sample that was sequenced in a study of human T cells and chemical hapten exposure. Via MiXCR, TCRdb re-called the RACE reads, giving one row per CDR3 protein. The sample carries some 350,000 distinct CDR3 sequences, under 9% recorded once. As to time point: patch test 1, 2 weeks after DPC sensitization. Stated treatment: therapeutic diphenylcyclopropenone sensitization with weekly scalp DPC. Specimen: whole blood, collected in connection with sensitization to the hapten diphenylcyclopropenone (DPC). These receptors were taken from a woman aged 18-29 years with alopecia areata. Some clones in this sample may be carry-over from other donors' samples.

This clonotype appeared many times. This chain links TRBV12-3 or TRBV12-4 with TRBJ2-7, with 8 bases lining up with TRBD1. J was trimmed by 4 bases and V by 5 bases; bases with no gene match: 10. This CDR3 has 15 residues. CDR3 nucleotide sequence: TGTGCCAGCAGTGTCGGACAGGGATCGGTTTACGAGCAGTACTTC. Its translation: CASSVGQGSVYEQYF.

V gene TRBV7-2 combines with J gene TRBJ1-4, with D perhaps TRBD1 (5 bases). Germline loops: CDR1 SGHTA, CDR2 FQGNSA. Trimming cost V 5 bases and J 3 bases, with 16 bases left between them. The CDR3 is made up of 16 amino acids. In DNA, the CDR3 is TGTGCCAGCAGCCCAAGGGGCTCGACAGCTAATGAAAAACTGTTTTTT. This codes for CASSPRGSTANEKLFF. Full variable domain (rest looked up from reference TRBV7-2 and TRBJ1-4): GAGVSQSPSNKVTEKGKDVELRCDPISGHTALYWYRQSLGQGLEFLIYFQGNSAPDKSGLPSDRFSAERTGGSVSTLTIQRTQQEDSAVYLCASSPRGSTANEKLFFGSGTQLSVL.

CDR3 nucleotide sequence: TGCGCCAGCAGCCAAGGGCGTGAGGGTGGTGGAAAACTGTTTTTT. Protein: CASSQGREGGGKLFF. J is TRBJ1-4 and V is TRBV4-3; D is unclear. Between the trimmed V and J ends, which lost 1 base and 10 bases, there was a span of 16 bases. This CDR3 contains 15 residues. Per the germline V gene, CDR1 is LGHNA and CDR2 is YSLEER.

As for this clonotype: With a much larger clone just one base away, this may be a read error. V usage is TRBV14 and J usage is TRBJ2-3; no definite D call. CDR3 length: 16 amino acids. The ends were cut back, 0 bases at V and 4 bases at J, with 14 bases in the middle. Per germline, CDR1 SGHDN and CDR2 FVKESK. This chain's CDR3 is CASSQDFGHGADTQYF. CDR3 DNA sequence: TGTGCCAGCAGCCAAGATTTTGGCCATGGAGCAGATACGCAGTATTTT.

This clonotype was seen a few times. This chain joins TRBV7-9 and TRBJ2-3; 10 bases match TRBD1. This CDR3 region has 16 residues. Per the germline V gene, CDR1 is SEHNR and CDR2 is FQNEAQ (reference sequence). J gave up 5 bases and V 4 bases, and 9 bases lay outside the gene matches. CDR3 residues: CASSYPPTGGGDTQYF. The CDR3, as DNA: TGTGCCAGCAGCTACCCCCCGACAGGGGGCGGAGATACGCAGTATTTT.

This clonotype has more than one count but fewer than ten. This chain uses TRBV20-1 with TRBJ1-2; D remains unclear. CDR3 length equals 13 residues. In germline, CDR1 is DFQATT, CDR2 SNEGSKA (reference sequence). V gave up 6 bases and J gave up 0 bases, with 11 bases separating them. The CDR3: CSAPIPSNYGYTF. CDR3 sequence (DNA): TGCAGTGCCCCAATACCCTCTAACTATGGCTACACCTTC.

V gene TRBV2 combines with J gene TRBJ1-3; D perhaps matches TRBD1 (5 bases). Trimming took off 5 bases at V and 1 base at J, with 15 bases between the two ends. Germline CDR1 and CDR2: SNHLY and FYNNEI. The CDR3 is made up of 16 amino acids. CDR3 DNA: TGTGCCAGCAGTTTCGCAGGGTCAAGTTCTGGAAACACCATATATTTT. It is translated as CASSFAGSSSGNTIYF.

As DNA, the CDR3 is TGTGCCACCGGGGGGGAAAGTGGCACTGAAGCTTTCTTT. Encoded protein: CATGGESGTEAFF. This chain joins TRBV6-2 or TRBV6-3 and TRBJ1-1; a weak D match, TRBD1 (5 bases). The V and J ends lost 10 bases and 4 bases respectively, with 16 bases between them. There are 13 residues in the CDR3. Germline V lookup: CDR1 MNHEY, CDR2 SVGEGT.

The sample holds a few counts of this clonotype. V usage is TRBV29-1 and J usage is TRBJ1-1; D gene ambiguous. Germline CDR1 and CDR2: SQVTM and ANQGSEA. CDR3 size: 11 residues. The germline V and J ends were trimmed by 1 base and 4 bases, with 4 bases remaining between them. The CDR3 DNA sequence: TGCAGCGTTGAAGGGACCACTGAAGCTTTCTTT. Amino acid sequence: CSVEGTTEAFF.

In DNA, the CDR3 is TGTGCCAGCAGTTATGGGGGCACCACCGGGGAGCTGTTTTTT. Translated: CASSYGGTTGELFF. This rearrangement joins TRBV6-5 to TRBJ2-2; tentatively, D is TRBD1 (6 bases). Trimming removed 3 bases at V and 4 bases at J, with 9 bases between. Germline V lookup: CDR1 MNHEY, CDR2 SVGAGI. The CDR3 length is 14 residues.

This clonotype was seen a few times. The gene calls are TRBV7-2 and TRBJ1-1; D remains ambiguous. The CDR3 is made up of 13 amino acids. The germline gives CDR1 SGHTA, CDR2 FQGNSA. V was trimmed by 2 bases and J by 6 bases, leaving 10 bases between them. In DNA form, the CDR3 reads TGTGCCAGCAGCTTACGCGGAAAGGCTGAAGCTTTCTTT. Translated: CASSLRGKAEAFF.

This clonotype turned up a few times. The CDR3 here is CASRSPGQGSDEQYF. The DNA for the CDR3 is TGTGCCAGCAGATCCCCGGGACAGGGGTCCGACGAGCAGTACTTC. The chain has TRBV6-2 or TRBV6-3 and TRBJ2-7, with 10 positions matching TRBD1. Germline values: CDR1 MNHEY, CDR2 SVGEGT. The trim removed 6 bases at V and 5 bases at J, leaving 10 bases unmatched. This CDR3 spans 15 amino acids.

The chain employs TRBV5-6 and TRBJ2-3, with D perhaps matching TRBD1 (6 bases). Germline lookup yields CDR1 SGHDT and CDR2 YYEEEE. The CDR3 is made up of 16 amino acids. The V end was cut by 7 bases, the J end by 0 bases, with 18 bases between. The DNA for the CDR3 is TGTGCCAGCGCCGACCTCCCAGGGGTTAGCACAGATACGCAGTATTTT. It is translated as CASADLPGVSTDTQYF.

This chain joins TRBV7-9 and TRBJ1-1; no definite D call. The V gene lost 3 bases and the J gene lost 4 bases, with 9 bases spanning the gap. The germline CDR1 and CDR2 sequences are SEHNR and FQNEAQ (reference sequence). The CDR3 is 13 residues long. CDR3 DNA: TGTGCCAGCAGCTTCCGGGATTTCACTGAAGCTTTCTTT. This encodes CASSFRDFTEAFF. The variable domain in full, completed from reference TRBV7-9 and TRBJ1-1, reads DTGVSQNPRHKITKRGQNVTFRCDPISEHNRLYWYRQTLGQGPEFLTYFQNEAQLEKSRLLSDRFSAERPKGSFSTLEIQRTEQGDSAMYLCASSFRDFTEAFFGQGTRLTVV.

This rearrangement joins TRBV5-1 to TRBJ2-3; D is possibly TRBD2 (6 bases). V was shortened by 4 bases and J by 2 bases, with 11 bases between the two germline ends. Germline-derived CDR1 and CDR2 are SGHRS and YFSETQ. This CDR3 has 14 residues. DNA for the CDR3: TGCGCCAGCAGCGGTGCGGGAACCACAGATACGCAGTATTTT. Translating gives CASSGAGTTDTQYF. The whole variable domain, remainder taken from reference TRBV5-1 and TRBJ2-3, is KAGVTQTPRYLIKTRGQQVTLSCSPISGHRSVSWYQQTPGQGLQFLFEYFSETQRNKGNFPGRFSGRQFSNSRSEMNVSTLELGDSALYLCASSGAGTTDTQYFGPGTRLTVL.

Many counts were recorded for this clonotype. The V gene is TRBV12-3 or TRBV12-4, the J gene TRBJ2-7; D might be TRBD2 (6 bases). CDR3 length: 11 amino acids. V was pared by 3 bases and J by 7 bases, with 7 bases between. The CDR3 loop is CASSFRGEQYF. The CDR3 DNA is TGTGCCAGCAGTTTTCGGGGGGAGCAGTACTTC.

This clonotype was picked up a small number of times. The chain has TRBV29-1 and TRBJ2-4; D remains ambiguous. Germline CDR1 SQVTM, CDR2 ANQGSEA. The CDR3 is 15 amino acids. Trimming took 1 base from V and 6 from J, leaving 16 bases between them. The CDR3 reads CSVEVSNRAGNIQYF. CDR3 DNA sequence: TGCAGCGTTGAAGTTTCGAACCGGGCTGGAAACATTCAGTACTTC.

V usage is TRBV27 and J usage is TRBJ1-6; D is possibly TRBD1 (5 bases). Germline loops: CDR1 MNHEY, CDR2 SMNVEV (reference sequence). The V gene lost 2 bases and the J gene lost 9 bases, with 11 bases spanning the gap. The CDR3 consists of 14 residues. The CDR3 DNA sequence: TGTGCCAGCAGTTTAAGGGGTTTTGGTTCACCCCTCCACTTT. It codes for CASSLRGFGSPLHF.

This clonotype was observed a handful of times. This rearrangement joins TRBV27 to TRBJ2-5; 9 bases match TRBD2. V was clipped by 2 bases and J by 7 bases; unmatched bases: 8. The CDR3 is 15 amino acids. Germline V gene data show CDR1 as MNHEY and CDR2 as SMNVEV (reference sequence). The CDR3 loop reads CASSLRVAGVGTQYF. The DNA for the CDR3 is TGTGCCAGCAGTTTACGAGTAGCGGGGGTTGGGACCCAGTACTTC.

J is TRBJ2-3 and V is TRBV10-3; the match to TRBD2 covers 14 bases. V trimming: 5 bases; J trimming: 7 bases; junction bases outside the gene matches: 5. The germline V gene has CDR1 ENHRY and CDR2 SYGVKD. The CDR3 has 15 amino acids. The CDR3 DNA reads TGTGCCATCAGTACCCGGACTAGCGGGGGGCATACGCAGTATTTT. Its translation: CAISTRTSGGHTQYF.

This rearrangement joins TRBV4-2 to TRBJ2-7; 10 bases line up with TRBD1. The CDR3 is 16 residues long. The junction had 9 bases not matched to a gene; V was cut back by 1 base and J by 6 bases. Germline V gene sequence: CDR1 LGHNA, CDR2 YNFKEQ. The CDR3 nucleotides read TGTGCCAGCAGCCAAGCCACGGGACAGGGGACGACCGAGCAGTACTTC. Translated, it gives CASSQATGQGTTEQYF.

This clonotype was seen only once. The chain recombines TRBV3-1 with TRBJ1-3; D uncertain. The germline V gene encodes CDR1 LGHDT and CDR2 YNNKEL (reference sequence). The CDR3 has 15 amino acids. Trimming removed 1 base from V and 2 bases from J, with 9 bases in between. CDR3 region: CASSQGHNTGNTIYF. The DNA of the CDR3 is TGTGCCAGCAGCCAAGGTCACAACACTGGAAACACCATATATTTT.

This chain connects TRBV9 to TRBJ2-7; D is unresolved. V shed 0 bases and J shed 4 bases, with 11 bases lying between them. This CDR3 is 14 amino acids long. Per germline, CDR1 SGDLS and CDR2 YYNGEE. CDR3 sequence reads: CASSVEPDGYEQYF. CDR3 nucleotides: TGTGCCAGCAGCGTAGAACCGGATGGGTACGAGCAGTACTTC.

In this sample, this clonotype turned up a few times. The rearrangement links TRBV27 to TRBJ1-4; possibly TRBD1 for D (5 bases). V lost 2 bases and J 5 bases, leaving 18 bases between the germline ends. CDR3 size: 17 residues. The germline CDR1 and CDR2 sequences are MNHEY and SMNVEV (reference sequence). CDR3 sequence: CASSLTRDFPINEKLFF. The CDR3 bases are TGTGCCAGCAGTTTAACCAGGGACTTCCCAATAAATGAAAAACTGTTTTTT.

The V call is TRBV5-5, the J call TRBJ1-3, with D hard to call. Trimming removed 4 bases from V and 1 base from J, with 9 bases in between. This CDR3 is 14 amino acids long. CDR1 and CDR2 from the germline V gene are SGHKS and YYEKEE (reference sequence). The CDR3 loop is CASSPALSGNTIYF. The CDR3, as DNA: TGTGCCAGCAGCCCGGCTTTATCTGGAAACACCATATATTTT.

This clonotype was counted many times. The chain is built from TRBV24-1 and TRBJ2-5, with unresolved D. The V end lost 3 bases, the J end lost 4 bases, and 8 bases lay between the germline ends. The CDR3 covers 13 residues. The germline CDR1 and CDR2 sequences are KGHDR and SFDVKD. DNA for the CDR3: TGTGCCACCAGTGATGGGCCCAGAGAGACCCAGTACTTC. Its protein product is CATSDGPRETQYF.

This clonotype was found a few times. The chain recombines TRBV6-2 or TRBV6-3 with TRBJ2-6; no clear D gene. Germline loops: CDR1 MNHEY, CDR2 SVGEGT. Trimming took off 8 bases at V and 4 bases at J, with 15 bases between the two ends. This CDR3 region has 15 residues. The CDR3 nucleotides are TGTGCCAGCCTCCGGGTGGGTTCGGGGGCCAACGTCCTGACTTTC. Its translation is CASLRVGSGANVLTF.

The chain combines TRBV2 with TRBJ2-1; either TRBD1 or TRBD2 may fit D (5 bases each). Germline lookup yields CDR1 SNHLY and CDR2 FYNNEI. Trimming pared 0 bases from V and 12 bases from J, leaving 15 bases between. This CDR3 comprises 14 residues. CDR3 sequence: CASSEARLGVGQFF. CDR3 bases: TGTGCCAGCAGTGAAGCCAGACTGGGGGTCGGGCAGTTCTTC.

V and J are TRBV20-1 and TRBJ1-4; D is uncertain. The CDR3 runs 15 residues. Trimming took off 0 bases at V and 7 bases at J, with 15 bases between the two ends. Germline CDR1 and CDR2: DFQATT and SNEGSKA (reference sequence). This CDR3 reads CSARDLLVTSEKLFF. In DNA form, the CDR3 reads TGCAGTGCTAGAGATCTCTTGGTGACGAGTGAAAAACTGTTTTTT.

This clonotype has only a few counts. The rearrangement joins TRBV29-1 to TRBJ2-3; D may be TRBD2 (6 bases). The CDR3 length is 13 residues. From germline, CDR1 is SQVTM and CDR2 ANQGSEA. Deletions cut 8 bases from V and 1 base from J, with 13 bases between. The DNA for the CDR3 is TGCAGCTTCGGGGGAGCCGGCACAGATACGCAGTATTTT. It specifies CSFGGAGTDTQYF.

V is TRBV7-9 and J is TRBJ2-5; 7 bases agree with TRBD2. The germline gives CDR1 SEHNR, CDR2 FQNEAQ (reference sequence). The J segment lost 7 bases and the V segment lost 9 bases, leaving 14 bases of the junction unmatched. The CDR3 length is 14 residues. The CDR3 protein is CASRQSERGGTQYF. The CDR3 DNA follows: TGTGCCAGTCGTCAGTCTGAGCGGGGTGGGACCCAGTACTTC. Full variable domain (missing parts from reference TRBV7-9 and TRBJ2-5): DTGVSQNPRHKITKRGQNVTFRCDPISEHNRLYWYRQTLGQGPEFLTYFQNEAQLEKSRLLSDRFSAERPKGSFSTLEIQRTEQGDSAMYLCASRQSERGGTQYFGPGTRLLVL.